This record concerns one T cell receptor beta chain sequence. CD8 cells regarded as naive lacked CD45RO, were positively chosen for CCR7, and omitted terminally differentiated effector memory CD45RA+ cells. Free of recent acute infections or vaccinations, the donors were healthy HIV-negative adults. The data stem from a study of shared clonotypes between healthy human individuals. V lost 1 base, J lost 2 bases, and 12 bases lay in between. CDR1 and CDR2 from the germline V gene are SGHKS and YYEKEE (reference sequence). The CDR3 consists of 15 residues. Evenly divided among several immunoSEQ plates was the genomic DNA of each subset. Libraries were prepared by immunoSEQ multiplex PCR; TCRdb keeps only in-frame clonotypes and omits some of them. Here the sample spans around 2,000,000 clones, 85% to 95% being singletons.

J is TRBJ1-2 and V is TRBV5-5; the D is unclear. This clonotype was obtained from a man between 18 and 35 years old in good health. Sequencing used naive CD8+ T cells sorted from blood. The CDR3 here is CASSLWSRLNYGYTF. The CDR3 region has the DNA TGTGCCAGCAGCTTGTGGTCACGACTCAACTATGGCTACACCTTC.